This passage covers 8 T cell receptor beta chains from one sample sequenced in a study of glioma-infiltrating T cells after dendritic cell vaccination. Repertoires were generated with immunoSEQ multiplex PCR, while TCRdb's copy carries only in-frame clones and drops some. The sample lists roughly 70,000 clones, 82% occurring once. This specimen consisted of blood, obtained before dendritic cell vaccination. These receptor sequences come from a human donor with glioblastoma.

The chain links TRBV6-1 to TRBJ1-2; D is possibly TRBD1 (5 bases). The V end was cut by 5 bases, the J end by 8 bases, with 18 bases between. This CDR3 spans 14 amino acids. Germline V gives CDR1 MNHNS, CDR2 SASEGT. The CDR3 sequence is CASSNWGTSGGYTF. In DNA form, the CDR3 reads TGTGCCAGCAGTAATTGGGGGACTTCGGGAGGCTACACCTTC.

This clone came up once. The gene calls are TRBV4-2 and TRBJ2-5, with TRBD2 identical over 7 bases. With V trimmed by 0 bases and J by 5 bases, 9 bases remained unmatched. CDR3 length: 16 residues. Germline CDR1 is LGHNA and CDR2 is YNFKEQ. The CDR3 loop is CASSQEGTTRGETQYF. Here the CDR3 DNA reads TGTGCCAGCAGCCAAGAAGGGACCACGCGGGGGGAGACCCAGTACTTC.

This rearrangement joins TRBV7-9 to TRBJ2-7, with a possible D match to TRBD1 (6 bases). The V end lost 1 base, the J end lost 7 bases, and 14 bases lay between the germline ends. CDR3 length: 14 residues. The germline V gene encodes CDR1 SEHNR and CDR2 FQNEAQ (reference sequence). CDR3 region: CASSLGQGIKEQYF. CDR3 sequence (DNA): TGTGCCAGCAGCTTAGGGCAGGGGATAAAAGAGCAGTACTTC.

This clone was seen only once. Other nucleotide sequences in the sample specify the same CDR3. The CDR3 reads CASSLEQGRNSPLHF. The CDR3, as DNA: TGCGCCAGCAGCTTGGAACAGGGGCGGAATTCACCCCTCCACTTT. The chain carries TRBV5-1 and TRBJ1-6, with 7 positions matching TRBD1. Germline CDR1 reads SGHRS; CDR2 reads YFSETQ. This CDR3 has 15 residues. The V segment lost 0 bases and the J segment 7 bases; nucleotides outside the gene matches: 4.

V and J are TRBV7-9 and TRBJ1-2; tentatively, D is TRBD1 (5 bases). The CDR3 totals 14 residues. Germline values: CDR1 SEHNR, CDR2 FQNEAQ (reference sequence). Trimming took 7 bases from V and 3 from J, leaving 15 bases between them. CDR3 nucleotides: TGTGCCAGCACCCCCTCCGGAGGGGACTATGGCTACACCTTC. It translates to CASTPSGGDYGYTF. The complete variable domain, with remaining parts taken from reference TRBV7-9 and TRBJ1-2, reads DTGVSQNPRHKITKRGQNVTFRCDPISEHNRLYWYRQTLGQGPEFLTYFQNEAQLEKSRLLSDRFSAERPKGSFSTLEIQRTEQGDSAMYLCASTPSGGDYGYTFGSGTRLTVV.

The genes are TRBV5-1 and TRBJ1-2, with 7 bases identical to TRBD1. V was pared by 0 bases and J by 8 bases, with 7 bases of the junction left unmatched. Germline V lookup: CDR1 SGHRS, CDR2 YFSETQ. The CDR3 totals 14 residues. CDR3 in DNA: TGCGCCAGCAGCTTGGACAGGGGTCTCGAGGGCTACACCTTC. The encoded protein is CASSLDRGLEGYTF. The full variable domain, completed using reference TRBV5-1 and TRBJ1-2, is KAGVTQTPRYLIKTRGQQVTLSCSPISGHRSVSWYQQTPGQGLQFLFEYFSETQRNKGNFPGRFSGRQFSNSRSEMNVSTLELGDSALYLCASSLDRGLEGYTFGSGTRLTVV.

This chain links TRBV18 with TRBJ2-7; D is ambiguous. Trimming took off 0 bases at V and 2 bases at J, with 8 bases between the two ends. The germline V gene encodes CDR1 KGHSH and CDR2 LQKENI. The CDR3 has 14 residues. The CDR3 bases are TGTGCCAGCTCACCACCGGGCCGCCCCTACGAGCAGTACTTC. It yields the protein CASSPPGRPYEQYF.

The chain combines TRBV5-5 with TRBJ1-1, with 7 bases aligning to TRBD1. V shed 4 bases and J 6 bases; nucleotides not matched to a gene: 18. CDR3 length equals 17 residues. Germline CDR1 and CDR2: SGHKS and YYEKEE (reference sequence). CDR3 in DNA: TGTGCCAGCAGCCCCAGGGGGTGGGGTGCCCTAAGAGCTGAAGCTTTCTTT. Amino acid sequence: CASSPRGWGALRAEAFF.